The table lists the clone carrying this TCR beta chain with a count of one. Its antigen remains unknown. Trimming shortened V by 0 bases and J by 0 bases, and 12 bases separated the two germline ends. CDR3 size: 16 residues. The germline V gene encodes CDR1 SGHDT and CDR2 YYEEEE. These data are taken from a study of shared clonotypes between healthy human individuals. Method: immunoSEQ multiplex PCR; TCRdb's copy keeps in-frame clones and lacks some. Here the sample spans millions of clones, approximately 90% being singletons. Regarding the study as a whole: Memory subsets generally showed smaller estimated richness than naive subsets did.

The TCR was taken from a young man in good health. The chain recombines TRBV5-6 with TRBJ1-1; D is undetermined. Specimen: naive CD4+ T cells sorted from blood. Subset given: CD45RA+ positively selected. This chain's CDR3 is CASSLALGQMNTEAFF. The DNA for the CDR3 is TGTGCCAGCAGCTTGGCCCTAGGGCAGATGAACACTGAAGCTTTCTTT.